A selection of T cell receptor beta chains follows, all from one sample in a study of early stage breast cancer tumors. Sequenced by immunoSEQ multiplex PCR; TCRdb stores in-frame clones only, minus some. The repertoire has some 75,000 clones, under 85% of them found once; the top ten carry 3.5%. Sequencing used blood. The source is a person in their sixties with breast cancer. Both conserved end residues are part of each CDR3. A D gene is named only where the DNA matches it firmly. Size tells how often a clone was seen (once, few, many) or the class of an expanded clone, and some rows leave it out.

TRBV5-4	TRBD2	TRBJ2-5	.	CASSWEGSGQTQYF	TGTGCCAGCAGCTGGGAGGGATCCGGACAGACCCAGTACTTC
TRBV2	.	TRBJ2-2	.	CASTRLTNTGELFF	TGTGCCAGCACCAGACTGACGAACACCGGGGAGCTGTTTTTT
TRBV30	.	TRBJ1-5	.	CAWSTGGNQPQHF	TGTGCCTGGAGTACGGGGGGCAATCAGCCCCAGCATTTT
TRBV5-1	TRBD2	TRBJ2-1	.	CASSLGTSEYNEQFF	TGCGCCAGCAGCTTGGGGACTAGCGAGTACAATGAGCAGTTCTTC
TRBV5-5	.	TRBJ1-2	.	CASSGLRDYGYTF	TGTGCCAGCAGCGGGCTTAGGGACTATGGCTACACCTTC
TRBV23-1	.	TRBJ1-5	.	CASSQRTGAGGNQPQHF	TGCGCCAGCAGTCAACGTACGGGAGCAGGGGGCAATCAGCCCCAGCATTTT
TRBV6-1	.	TRBJ2-5	.	CASSEAPPLGLGQETQYF	TGTGCCAGCAGTGAAGCTCCTCCACTGGGCTTGGGTCAAGAGACCCAGTACTTC
TRBV5-4	TRBD1	TRBJ1-2	few	CASRTGTGSYGYTF	TGTGCCAGCAGAACCGGGACAGGGAGTTATGGCTACACCTTC
TRBV5-4	.	TRBJ1-5	few	CASSQGHNQPQHF	TGTGCCAGCTCACAGGGTCACAATCAGCCCCAGCATTTT
TRBV6-6	.	TRBJ1-2	.	CASSRANYGYTF	TGTGCCAGCAGCCGTGCTAACTATGGCTACACCTTC
TRBV4-2	TRBD2	TRBJ2-7	.	CASSRETSGIYEQYF	TGTGCCAGCAGCAGGGAGACTAGCGGGATCTACGAGCAGTACTTC
TRBV6-5	.	TRBJ2-3	.	CASRQAGAPDTQYF	TGTGCCAGCAGGCAGGCGGGGGCTCCAGATACGCAGTATTTT
TRBV28	.	TRBJ1-5	few	CATDLGLGAQHF	TGTGCCACGGACTTGGGTTTGGGTGCCCAGCATTTT
TRBV7-9	.	TRBJ1-4	.	CASRPTGSLGEKLFF	TGTGCCAGCAGGCCCACAGGGTCTTTAGGTGAAAAACTGTTTTTT
TRBV19	.	TRBJ2-2	.	CASSTGRVELFF	TGTGCCAGTAGTACCGGACGGGTGGAGCTGTTTTTT
TRBV28	.	TRBJ1-2	once	CASSPTLQWNYGYTF	TGTGCCAGCAGTCCGACCCTACAATGGAACTATGGCTACACCTTC
TRBV4-1	TRBD1	TRBJ2-7	.	CASSQEGTGYEQYF	TGCGCCAGCAGCCAAGAAGGGACAGGCTACGAGCAGTACTTC
TRBV5-1	TRBD1	TRBJ1-5	.	CASSLTGGIGNQPQHF	TGCGCCAGCAGCTTGACAGGGGGCATAGGCAATCAGCCCCAGCATTTT
TRBV11-2	.	TRBJ2-3	once	CASSPEFRARYTDTQYF	TGTGCCAGCAGCCCGGAGTTCCGGGCCCGGTACACAGATACGCAGTATTTT
TRBV20-1	.	TRBJ1-1	.	CSVGGNTEAFF	TGCAGTGTAGGGGGAAACACTGAAGCTTTCTTT